This TCR beta chain was observed in a study of T cell responses to AZD1222 COVID-19 vaccine. General study points: Spike-specific TCRs gained breadth and depth after people received two AZD1222 doses.

Only in-frame clones appear in the TCRdb table, and some are missing; sequencing was by immunoSEQ multiplex PCR. The sample shows roughly 96,000 clones, roughly 90% of them seen only once. In the case of this clone: The antigen is not known.

Germline CDR1 is SEHNR and CDR2 is FQNEAQ (reference sequence). The CDR3 sequence is 15 residues long. V was clipped by 8 bases and J by 3 bases, with 20 bases between them. This TCR was recovered from an adult who received the AZD1222 COVID-19 vaccine. This material consisted of peripheral blood, taken 28 days after the second AZD1222 dose. The rearrangement joins TRBV7-9 to TRBJ2-7; D tentatively reads TRBD1 or TRBD2 (5 bases each). The CDR3 loop reads CASGLIGQGHYEQYF. CDR3 DNA: TGTGCCAGCGGACTCATCGGGCAGGGCCACTACGAGCAGTACTTC.